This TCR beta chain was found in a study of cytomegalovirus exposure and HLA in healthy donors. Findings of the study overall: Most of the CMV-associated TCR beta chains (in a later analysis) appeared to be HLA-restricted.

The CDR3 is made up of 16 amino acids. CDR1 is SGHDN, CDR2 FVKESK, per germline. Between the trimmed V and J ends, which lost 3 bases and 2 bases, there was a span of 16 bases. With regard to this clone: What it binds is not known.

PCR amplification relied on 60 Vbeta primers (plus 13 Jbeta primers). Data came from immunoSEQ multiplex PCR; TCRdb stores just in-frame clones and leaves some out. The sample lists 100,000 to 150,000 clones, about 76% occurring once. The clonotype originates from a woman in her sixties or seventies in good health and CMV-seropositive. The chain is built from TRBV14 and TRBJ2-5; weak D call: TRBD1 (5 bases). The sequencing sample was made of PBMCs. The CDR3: CASSHWKGNLQETQYF. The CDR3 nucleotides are TGTGCCAGCAGCCATTGGAAGGGGAACTTACAAGAGACCCAGTACTTC.